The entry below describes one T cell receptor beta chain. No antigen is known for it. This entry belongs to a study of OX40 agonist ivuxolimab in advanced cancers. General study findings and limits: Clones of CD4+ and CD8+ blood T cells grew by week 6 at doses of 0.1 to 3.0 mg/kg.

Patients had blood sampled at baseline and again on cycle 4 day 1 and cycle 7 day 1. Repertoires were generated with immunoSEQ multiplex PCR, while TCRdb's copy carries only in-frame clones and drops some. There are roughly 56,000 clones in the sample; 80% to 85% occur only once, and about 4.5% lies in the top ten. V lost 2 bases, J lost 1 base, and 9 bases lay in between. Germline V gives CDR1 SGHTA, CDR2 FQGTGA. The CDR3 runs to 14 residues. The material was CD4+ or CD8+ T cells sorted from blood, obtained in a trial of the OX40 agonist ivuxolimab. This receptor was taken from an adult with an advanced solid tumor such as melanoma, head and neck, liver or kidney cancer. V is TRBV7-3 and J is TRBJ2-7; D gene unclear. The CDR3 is CASSLGPTSYEQYF. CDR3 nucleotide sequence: TGTGCCAGCAGCTTAGGGCCGACGTCCTACGAGCAGTACTTC.